The subject of this entry is one T cell receptor beta chain. This record belongs to a study of blood T cell repertoires in COVID-19. Trimming took 6 bases from V and 5 from J; bases not matched to a gene: 8. This CDR3 region has 15 residues. Germline assignment: CDR1 LGHNA and CDR2 YSLEER. Using immunoSEQ multiplex PCR, the repertoire was profiled, and TCRdb retains in-frame clones only, with some absent. The sample yields around 170,000 clones, around 84% seen once. The receptor's source is a man aged 50-59 years with active or convalescent COVID-19. The gene calls are TRBV4-3 and TRBJ2-2; 8 nucleotides match TRBD1. Sample: peripheral blood. DNA of the CDR3: TGCGCCAGCAGTGCCGGACAGGGAGGAACCGGGGAGCTGTTTTTT. It yields the protein CASSAGQGGTGELFF.